Described below is a single TCR beta chain sequence and its context. Its antigen remains unidentified. This entry comes from a study of cytomegalovirus exposure and HLA in healthy donors. Study background: In an early release, HLA-typed donors contributed 80 million to 95 million unique TCR sequences. Study-level findings and limits: Some V segments, including TRBV6-2 and TRBV6-3, were excluded as indistinguishable. It was assumed in the presence/absence analyses that sequencing depth was roughly uniform across donors.

Amplification used 60 Vbeta primers and 13 Jbeta primers. Clones were read by immunoSEQ multiplex PCR, and TCRdb kept only the in-frame ones, dropping some. The table records around 150,000 clones, over 60% of them present only once. The germline CDR1 and CDR2 sequences are MNHEY and SVGAGI. This CDR3 is built from 15 residues. With 2 bases removed from V and 2 bases from J, the gap between germline ends came to 11 bases. The sequencing sample was made of PBMCs. The chain joins TRBV6-5 to TRBJ2-3; possibly TRBD2 for D (7 bases). The receptor was derived from a man in his thirties or forties in good health and CMV-seronegative. CDR3 DNA sequence: TGTGCCAGCAGTTACGGGAGGGGGATCACAGATACGCAGTATTTT. Residues: CASSYGRGITDTQYF.